The source of this TCR beta chain is a study of early T cells in non-severe SARS-CoV-2 infection. Looking at the study overall: Sequencing of unsorted whole blood was done on bulk RNA, leaving chains unpaired.

Trimming cost V 2 bases and J 6 bases; bases outside gene matches: 3. Germline CDR1 is LGHDT and CDR2 is YNNKEL (reference sequence). The CDR3 runs 14 residues. Study results and caveats: In VDJdb matching, anti-spike CD8 responses were favored while private and CD4 specificities went missing.

Attached unique molecular identifiers marked individual cDNA molecules. Each CDR3 protein gets one entry after TCRdb re-called the 5' RACE reads with MiXCR. This sample has about 81,000 distinct CDR3 sequences, with more than 13% found just once. This clonotype appeared a few times. The antigen is not known. This chain links TRBV3-1 with TRBJ2-7, with 11 nucleotides matching TRBD1. This TCR was recovered from an adult who was a healthcare worker with PCR-confirmed SARS-CoV-2 infection or an uninfected control (not recorded which). Sequenced: whole blood. The CDR3 reads CASSQPGTGGEQYF. In nucleotides, the CDR3 is TGTGCCAGCAGCCAACCCGGGACAGGGGGCGAGCAGTACTTC.